This entry lists 21 T cell receptor beta chains sequenced from one sample in a study of OX40 agonist ivuxolimab in advanced cancers. Sequencing was performed with immunoSEQ multiplex PCR; in TCRdb, only in-frame clones are kept and a portion is missing. The sample records around 60,000 clones, approximately 91% being singletons. The sample consisted of CD4+ or CD8+ T cells sorted from blood, taken in a trial of the OX40 agonist ivuxolimab. Every receptor here comes from an adult with an advanced solid tumor such as melanoma, head and neck, liver or kidney cancer.

This clone has just one count. J is TRBJ1-4 and V is TRBV9; TRBD1 aligns across 10 bases. V shed 4 bases and J 7 bases; nucleotides not matched to a gene: 7. This CDR3 has 15 residues. The germline V gene encodes CDR1 SGDLS and CDR2 YYNGEE. The CDR3 DNA follows: TGTGCCAGCAGCCAGGGACAGGGGTTAATTGAAAAACTGTTTTTT. This encodes CASSQGQGLIEKLFF. The variable domain in full, with the rest retrieved from reference TRBV9 and TRBJ1-4, is DSGVTQTPKHLITATGQRVTLRCSPRSGDLSVYWYQQSLDQGLQFLIQYYNGEERAKGNILERFSAQQFPDLHSELNLSSLELGDSALYFCASSQGQGLIEKLFFGSGTQLSVL.

This chain uses TRBV11-2 with TRBJ2-1, with D unclear. Germline V lookup: CDR1 SGHAT, CDR2 FQNNGV. V was trimmed by 7 bases and J by 5 bases, leaving 12 bases between them. This CDR3 comprises 13 residues. CDR3: CASIALGNNEQFF. CDR3 bases: TGTGCCAGCATAGCTCTGGGGAACAATGAGCAGTTCTTC.

The genes are TRBV20-1 and TRBJ1-1; no definite D call. CDR1 is DFQATT and CDR2 is SNEGSKA in the germline V gene (reference sequence). V lost 6 bases and J lost 3, with 8 bases in between. The CDR3 is 11 amino acids. The CDR3 DNA reads as TGCAGTGCGCGGGTCCACACTGAAGCTTTCTTT. Amino acids: CSARVHTEAFF.

The chain joins TRBV30 to TRBJ2-7; 9 bases agree with TRBD1. Unmatched junction bases numbered 4, after V lost 8 bases and J lost 2 bases. CDR1 is GTSNPN and CDR2 is SVGIG in the germline V gene (reference sequence). This CDR3 region has 12 residues. CDR3 region: CAADRGAYEQYF. CDR3 in DNA: TGTGCCGCGGACAGGGGAGCCTACGAGCAGTACTTC. Full variable domain (outside the CDR3, taken from reference TRBV30 and TRBJ2-7): SQTIHQWPATLVQPVGSPLSLECTVEGTSNPNLYWYRQAAGRGLQLLFYSVGIGQISSEVPQNLSASRPQDRQFILSSKKLLLSDSGFYLCAADRGAYEQYFGPGTRLTVT.

The V call is TRBV7-2, the J call TRBJ2-3; TRBD2 might be the D (5 bases). V lost 5 bases and J lost 0, with 15 bases in between. The CDR3 has 16 residues. Germline CDR1 reads SGHTA; CDR2 reads FQGNSA. The CDR3 region has the DNA TGTGCCAGCAGCCCCTGGGGAGCGACTAGCACAGATACGCAGTATTTT. Amino acid sequence: CASSPWGATSTDTQYF.

The J gene is TRBJ2-5, the V gene TRBV10-2; D gene unclear. The CDR3 is 14 residues long. V lost 6 bases and J lost 7, with 18 bases in between. Germline V lookup: CDR1 WSHSY, CDR2 SAAADI. CDR3 sequence (DNA): TGCGCCAGCAGCGAACTGGGTGGGATTATGACCCAGTACTTC. Translation: CASSELGGIMTQYF.

This sequence joins TRBV9 and TRBJ2-1; 7 bases match TRBD2. The CDR3 is 15 amino acids. CDR1 SGDLS and CDR2 YYNGEE come from the germline V gene. With 0 bases clipped from V and 15 bases from J, the junction kept 15 bases outside the gene matches. The CDR3 loop is CASSVDGGRGRALFF. CDR3 in DNA: TGTGCCAGCAGCGTAGACGGGGGGAGGGGCCGCGCCCTGTTCTTC.

Comment on this clone: The junction differs from germline at one of its ends, possibly a read error. The chain couples TRBV2 to TRBJ1-1; D call uncertain. Germline V lookup: CDR1 SNHLY, CDR2 FYNNEI. CDR3 length: 12 amino acids. CDR3 sequence (DNA): TGTGCCAGCAACCAAGCAGGCACTGAAGCTTTTTTT. This gives the protein CASNQAGTEAFF.

V is TRBV2 and J is TRBJ1-5; a weak D match, TRBD1 (5 bases). V lost 2 bases to trimming and J lost 4 bases, with 15 bases between them. Germline V lookup: CDR1 SNHLY, CDR2 FYNNEI. The CDR3 sequence is 16 residues long. CDR3 region: CASSEHVQEGNQPQHF. The CDR3 DNA follows: TGTGCCAGCAGTGAACACGTACAGGAGGGGAATCAGCCCCAGCATTTT.

The V call is TRBV28, the J call TRBJ1-2; no definite D call. Germline V lookup: CDR1 MDHEN, CDR2 SYDVKM. This CDR3 has 12 residues. With 1 base removed from V and 9 bases from J, the gap between germline ends came to 9 bases. For the CDR3, the DNA is TGTGCCAGCAGTTTATACGGAGGTAGCTACACCTTC. It yields the protein CASSLYGGSYTF.

J is TRBJ2-7 and V is TRBV16, with 8 bases identical to TRBD1. CDR1 is KGHSY, CDR2 FQNENV, per germline. The CDR3 is 15 amino acids. The J segment lost 6 bases and the V segment lost 2 bases, leaving 9 bases of the junction unmatched. The DNA for the CDR3 is TGTGCCAGCAGCCAAGACCGGGACAGGTATTTCGAGCAGTACTTC. Its translation: CASSQDRDRYFEQYF.

This clone is a singleton in its sample. CDR3: CASSAGTRSEQYF. The CDR3, as DNA: TGTGCCAGCAGTGCGGGAACGCGGTCCGAGCAGTACTTC. V and J are TRBV25-1 and TRBJ2-5; TRBD2 might be the D (5 bases). The J call could be wrong; TRBJ2-7 is a better fit for the DNA end. Germline-derived CDR1 and CDR2 are MGHDK and SYGVNS. The CDR3 runs to 13 residues.

The chain couples TRBV27 to TRBJ2-2, with unresolved D. This CDR3 comprises 14 residues. The V end lost 7 bases, the J end lost 5 bases, and 14 bases lay between the germline ends. The germline V gene has CDR1 MNHEY and CDR2 SMNVEV (reference sequence). CDR3 sequence reads: CASTQVGLTGELFF. The CDR3 DNA is TGTGCCAGCACCCAAGTTGGGTTGACCGGGGAGCTGTTTTTT.

The chain recombines TRBV10-2 with TRBJ2-7; the match to TRBD1 covers 10 bases. This CDR3 spans 14 amino acids. The trim removed 9 bases at V and 3 bases at J, leaving 8 bases unmatched. Germline CDR1 WSHSY, CDR2 SAAADI. This CDR3 reads CASSVGTGVYEQYF. CDR3 bases: TGCGCCAGTTCGGTCGGGACAGGGGTCTACGAGCAGTACTTC.

The CDR3 nucleotides read TGTGCCAGCAGTTTCAGGGGTCTCTCAATGAACACTGAAGCTTTCTTT. It encodes CASSFRGLSMNTEAFF. The chain is built from TRBV28 and TRBJ1-1; perhaps TRBD1 as D (6 bases). The V gene's germline CDR1 is MDHEN and CDR2 SYDVKM. The CDR3 runs to 16 residues. Trimming cost V 3 bases and J 0 bases, with 14 bases left between them.

The V gene is TRBV6-5, the J gene TRBJ2-7; TRBD2 is a possible D gene (6 bases). The CDR3 runs to 14 residues. CDR1 is MNHEY, CDR2 SVGAGI, per germline. V was shortened by 3 bases and J by 4 bases, with 13 bases between the two germline ends. The CDR3 region is CASSYGRPPYEQYF. The CDR3 coding sequence is TGTGCCAGCAGTTATGGGAGGCCGCCATACGAGCAGTACTTC.

The J gene is TRBJ1-2, the V gene TRBV9; unclear D gene. CDR1 and CDR2 from the germline V gene are SGDLS and YYNGEE. This CDR3 contains 15 residues. Between the trimmed V and J ends, which lost 4 bases and 0 bases, there was a span of 13 bases. The CDR3 sequence: CASSPSEAPNYGYTF. Here the CDR3 DNA reads TGTGCCAGCAGCCCTTCTGAGGCACCTAACTATGGCTACACCTTC.

The chain couples TRBV10-2 to TRBJ2-7; 7 positions match TRBD2. Losses at the gene ends were 3 bases for V and 3 bases for J; bases not matched to a gene: 5. The CDR3 spans 14 residues. CDR1 and CDR2 (germline): WSHSY, SAAADI. CDR3 bases: TGCGCCAGCAGTGAAGCGGGGTTGATCTACGAGCAGTACTTC. It translates to CASSEAGLIYEQYF.

The DNA for the CDR3 is TGTGCCATCAGTGAGTCAATCGGGACTTCTAGCCCCTCAGATACGCAGTATTTT. Amino acids: CAISESIGTSSPSDTQYF. This sequence joins TRBV10-3 and TRBJ2-3; tentatively, D is TRBD2 (6 bases). Germline-derived CDR1 and CDR2 are ENHRY and SYGVKD. V was clipped by 0 bases and J by 4 bases, with 20 bases between them. CDR3 size: 18 residues.

The V call is TRBV5-4, the J call TRBJ1-2, with TRBD1 identical over 8 bases. The CDR3 contains 14 residues. With V trimmed by 5 bases and J by 2 bases, 5 bases remained unmatched. The germline CDR1 and CDR2 sequences are SGHNT and YYREEE (reference sequence). In DNA form, the CDR3 reads TGTGCCAGCAGGTCAGGGGGCGGGAACTATGGCTACACCTTC. Translated: CASRSGGGNYGYTF.

This rearrangement joins TRBV28 to TRBJ2-2; TRBD1 matches 8 bases. The length of the CDR3 is 15 residues. CDR1 is MDHEN, CDR2 SYDVKM, per germline. Trimming at V came to 6 bases and at J to 1 base, leaving 4 bases not matched to a gene. In DNA form, the CDR3 reads TGTGCCAGCAGGGCGGGGACAGGGAACACCGGGGAGCTGTTTTTT. This sequence encodes CASRAGTGNTGELFF.